One sample yielded the 26 T cell receptor beta chains listed below, sequenced in a study of OX40 agonist ivuxolimab in advanced cancers. Clones were sequenced by immunoSEQ multiplex PCR, and TCRdb holds only the in-frame ones, with some missing. The profile shows 65,000 or so clones, around 92% of them singletons. The sequences come from CD4+ or CD8+ T cells sorted from blood, collected in a trial of the OX40 agonist ivuxolimab. These receptors were collected from an adult with an advanced solid tumor such as melanoma, head and neck, liver or kidney cancer.

The chain combines TRBV9 with TRBJ2-1; D is perhaps TRBD1 (6 bases). Per germline, CDR1 SGDLS and CDR2 YYNGEE. This CDR3 comprises 16 residues. With 0 bases removed from V and 1 base from J, the gap between germline ends came to 11 bases. The CDR3 sequence is CASSVGGRGSYNEQFF. CDR3 nucleotide sequence: TGTGCCAGCAGCGTAGGAGGCAGGGGATCCTACAATGAGCAGTTCTTC.

V gene TRBV5-4 combines with J gene TRBJ1-2; D remains unclear. The germline V and J ends were trimmed by 0 bases and 8 bases, with 14 bases remaining between them. CDR3 size: 14 residues. CDR1 is SGHNT and CDR2 is YYREEE in the germline V gene (reference sequence). The CDR3 bases are TGTGCCAGCAGCTTGGATTTCGGGGTGGAAGGCTACACCTTC. It codes for CASSLDFGVEGYTF. The full variable domain, in which reference TRBV5-4 and TRBJ1-2 provide the parts outside the CDR3, is ETGVTQSPTHLIKTRGQQVTLRCSSQSGHNTVSWYQQALGQGPQFIFQYYREEENGRGNFPPRFSGLQFPNYSSELNVNALELDDSALYLCASSLDFGVEGYTFGSGTRLTVV.

CDR3 loop: CASSLLLAGSTDTQYF. The CDR3 DNA reads as TGTGCCAGCAGCTTGCTCCTAGCGGGTAGCACAGATACGCAGTATTTT. The chain joins TRBV5-4 to TRBJ2-3, with 8 bases identical to TRBD2. Germline V gives CDR1 SGHNT, CDR2 YYREEE (reference sequence). This CDR3 spans 16 amino acids. The junction had 4 bases not matched to a gene; V was cut back by 1 base and J by 0 bases.

This chain joins TRBV7-9 and TRBJ2-5; maybe TRBD2 (5 bases). Per germline, CDR1 SEHNR and CDR2 FQNEAQ (reference sequence). This CDR3 has 14 residues. V was clipped by 6 bases and J by 1 base, with 12 bases between them. The CDR3 coding sequence is TGTGCCAGCAGGGAAAGCGGACTCCAAGAGACCCAGTACTTC. It translates to CASRESGLQETQYF.

The V and J genes are TRBV10-3 and TRBJ1-2, with TRBD1 matching over 8 bases. The junction had 9 bases not matched to a gene; V was cut back by 2 bases and J by 4 bases. The CDR3 covers 16 residues. Germline values: CDR1 ENHRY, CDR2 SYGVKD. The CDR3 loop is CAISEPPGTGLYGYTF. The CDR3 DNA is TGTGCCATCAGTGAGCCCCCTGGGACAGGCCTCTATGGCTACACCTTC.

The chain has TRBV6-5 and TRBJ1-5; D ambiguous. This CDR3 contains 15 residues. The germline V and J ends were trimmed by 0 bases and 1 base, with 7 bases remaining between them. The germline V gene has CDR1 MNHEY and CDR2 SVGAGI. For the CDR3, the DNA is TGTGCCAGCAGTTACTCGTCGGGGAGCAATCAGCCCCAGCATTTT. Protein: CASSYSSGSNQPQHF.

The V and J genes are TRBV4-1 and TRBJ1-1; tentative D call: TRBD1 (5 bases). Trimming pared 0 bases from V and 0 bases from J, leaving 17 bases between. This CDR3 contains 18 residues. Germline V gene sequence: CDR1 MGHRA, CDR2 YSYEKL. CDR3 coding DNA: TGCGCCAGCAGCCAAGAGCTGGGGACCTTCCCCCTGAACACTGAAGCTTTCTTT. It is translated as CASSQELGTFPLNTEAFF.

The V gene is TRBV6-6, the J gene TRBJ2-7; D gene unclear. This CDR3 region has 14 residues. Trimming stripped 0 bases from V and 4 bases from J, with 10 bases between. Germline V gene sequence: CDR1 MNHNY, CDR2 SVGAGI (reference sequence). DNA for the CDR3: TGTGCCAGCAGTTACTCTCCAGAAATATACGAGCAGTACTTC. Residues: CASSYSPEIYEQYF.

The rearrangement links TRBV27 to TRBJ2-7; 10 nucleotides agree with TRBD1. J was trimmed by 4 bases and V by 4 bases; bases with no gene match: 1. CDR3 length equals 13 residues. From germline, CDR1 is MNHEY and CDR2 SMNVEV (reference sequence). The CDR3 loop is CASSSGQGYEQYF. CDR3 bases: TGTGCCAGCAGTTCGGGACAGGGGTACGAGCAGTACTTC.

V and J are TRBV7-2 and TRBJ2-2; TRBD2 matches 15 bases. The CDR3 consists of 18 residues. V lost 5 bases to trimming and J lost 3 bases; unmatched junction nucleotides: 7. In germline, CDR1 is SGHTA, CDR2 FQGNSA. The DNA for the CDR3 is TGTGCCAGCAGCATACCGGGACTAGCGGGAGGTTACACCGGGGAGCTGTTTTTT. It codes for CASSIPGLAGGYTGELFF.

This clone was observed a few times. V usage is TRBV2 and J usage is TRBJ2-2; the match to TRBD1 covers 8 bases. The CDR3 totals 13 residues. Per germline, CDR1 SNHLY and CDR2 FYNNEI. Unmatched junction bases numbered 3, after V lost 7 bases and J lost 5 bases. The CDR3 loop is CASMDRETGELFF. CDR3 nucleotides: TGTGCCAGCATGGACAGGGAGACCGGGGAGCTGTTTTTT.

This clone was observed a single time. J is TRBJ2-5 and V is TRBV4-1; D is uncertain. Trimming removed 0 bases from V and 0 bases from J, with 8 bases in between. The CDR3 is 15 residues long. Germline CDR1 MGHRA, CDR2 YSYEKL. For the CDR3, the DNA is TGCGCCAGCAGCCAAGAGGGGTCGTACCAAGAGACCCAGTACTTC. This gives the protein CASSQEGSYQETQYF.

The genes are TRBV27 and TRBJ1-2, with D tentatively TRBD1 (5 bases). CDR1 and CDR2 (germline): MNHEY, SMNVEV (reference sequence). V dropped 5 bases and J dropped 2 bases, with 12 bases sitting between them. CDR3 length: 14 amino acids. CDR3 in DNA: TGTGCCAGCAGTGACAGCGGGTTAAACTATGGCTACACCTTC. Protein sequence: CASSDSGLNYGYTF.

The chain carries TRBV2 and TRBJ2-1; perhaps TRBD1 as D (8 bases). Germline values: CDR1 SNHLY, CDR2 FYNNEI. V lost 5 bases and J 6 bases, leaving 26 bases between the germline ends. The CDR3 runs to 18 residues. The CDR3 protein is CASSSTTDRTGRVNEQFF. The CDR3 coding sequence is TGTGCCAGCAGTTCAACCACAGATCGGACAGGGAGGGTCAATGAGCAGTTCTTC.

This chain links TRBV9 with TRBJ2-5; the D gene could be TRBD1 or TRBD2 (5 bases each). Germline V gene lookup returns CDR1 SGDLS and CDR2 YYNGEE. CDR3 length: 12 amino acids. Trimming stripped 3 bases from V and 4 bases from J, with 7 bases between. In DNA form, the CDR3 reads TGTGCCAGCAGCGGTGGGGGAGAGACCCAGTACTTC. Translated: CASSGGGETQYF.

The CDR3 reads CASSQMGPNTGELFF. CDR3 nucleotide sequence: TGTGCCAGCAGTCAAATGGGACCGAACACCGGGGAGCTGTTTTTT. J is TRBJ2-2 and V is TRBV7-3; D may match TRBD1 or TRBD2 (5 bases each). Per germline, CDR1 SGHTA and CDR2 FQGTGA. The V gene lost 6 bases and the J gene lost 0 bases, with 11 bases spanning the gap. This CDR3 is 15 amino acids long.

This clone appeared once. This rearrangement joins TRBV25-1 to TRBJ1-1; 7 nucleotides agree with TRBD1. V was clipped by 3 bases and J by 11 bases; unmatched bases: 6. Germline CDR1 reads MGHDK; CDR2 reads SYGVNS. CDR3 length equals 12 residues. CDR3 DNA: TGTGCCAGCAGTGATAAGACAGGGAGGGCTTTCTTT. This translates into CASSDKTGRAFF. Filled out from reference TRBV25-1 and TRBJ1-1, the complete variable domain reads EADIYQTPRYLVIGTGKKITLECSQTMGHDKMYWYQQDPGMELHLIHYSYGVNSTEKGDLSSESTVSRIRTEHFPLTLESARPSHTSQYLCASSDKTGRAFFGQGTRLTVV.

The chain joins TRBV11-2 to TRBJ2-2; D unresolved. Per germline, CDR1 SGHAT and CDR2 FQNNGV. The CDR3 sequence is 16 residues long. Trimming pared 3 bases from V and 0 bases from J, leaving 11 bases between. CDR3 coding DNA: TGTGCCAGCAGCTTTCCCCAGACACCGAACACCGGGGAGCTGTTTTTT. Amino acid sequence: CASSFPQTPNTGELFF.

The chain joins TRBV7-8 to TRBJ1-1, with D tentatively TRBD1 (5 bases). The ends were cut back, 7 bases at V and 2 bases at J, with 14 bases in the middle. Per germline, CDR1 SGHVS and CDR2 FQNEAQ. The CDR3 length is 14 residues. The CDR3 DNA follows: TGTGCCAGCACCCAAAGGGGCGCTAACACTGAAGCTTTCTTT. Its translation is CASTQRGANTEAFF.

The chain has TRBV4-1 and TRBJ1-1, with TRBD1 matching 7 bases. CDR1 and CDR2 from the germline V gene are MGHRA and YSYEKL. V lost 3 bases, J lost 11 bases, and 6 bases stayed unmatched. The CDR3 sequence is 12 residues long. CDR3 amino acids: CASSQGQLEAFF. CDR3 in DNA: TGCGCCAGCAGCCAGGGACAGCTGGAGGCTTTCTTT.

J is TRBJ2-6 and V is TRBV27, with unresolved D. This CDR3 has 15 residues. V dropped 5 bases and J dropped 2 bases, with 10 bases sitting between them. Germline-derived CDR1 and CDR2 are MNHEY and SMNVEV (reference sequence). The CDR3 protein is CASSPDPPGANVLTF. CDR3 sequence (DNA): TGTGCCAGCAGTCCTGACCCGCCTGGGGCCAACGTCCTGACTTTC. Together with reference TRBV27 and TRBJ2-6, the CDR3 gives the full variable domain: EAQVTQNPRYLITVTGKKLTVTCSQNMNHEYMSWYRQDPGLGLRQIYYSMNVEVTDKGDVPEGYKVSRKEKRNFPLILESPSPNQTSLYFCASSPDPPGANVLTFGAGSRLTVL.

This clone was observed a single time. The V call is TRBV10-3, the J call TRBJ1-2; D possibly corresponds to TRBD1 (5 bases). Trimming took 0 bases from V and 4 from J, leaving 18 bases between them. The CDR3 is 17 residues long. Germline V gene sequence: CDR1 ENHRY, CDR2 SYGVKD. The CDR3 reads CAISESTSRGVSYGYTF. Here the CDR3 DNA reads TGTGCCATCAGTGAGTCGACCTCACGGGGGGTCTCCTATGGCTACACCTTC.

The V gene is TRBV11-3, the J gene TRBJ2-3, with 7 nucleotides matching TRBD2. The germline V gene has CDR1 SGHNT and CDR2 YENEEA. The J segment lost 6 bases and the V segment lost 2 bases, leaving 11 bases of the junction unmatched. This CDR3 comprises 16 residues. The CDR3 DNA reads TGTGCCAGCAGCTTAAAGTCTGGCGGGAGAAGTGATACGCAGTATTTT. Translation: CASSLKSGGRSDTQYF.

This chain joins TRBV6-5 and TRBJ1-5; tentative D call: TRBD1 (6 bases). With 4 bases removed from V and 4 bases from J, the gap between germline ends came to 8 bases. The CDR3 runs to 13 residues. Germline CDR1 is MNHEY and CDR2 is SVGAGI. CDR3 protein: CASSLQGNQPQHF. CDR3 coding DNA: TGTGCCAGCAGTTTACAGGGTAATCAGCCCCAGCATTTT.

This clone occurred once. This chain links TRBV15 with TRBJ1-4, with 9 bases aligning to TRBD1. The CDR3 extends over 13 amino acids. Germline CDR1 reads LNHNV; CDR2 reads YYDKDF (reference sequence). Trimming at V came to 7 bases and at J to 6 bases, leaving 3 bases not matched to a gene. CDR3 nucleotides: TGTGCCACCAAAACAGGGGGCTATGAAAAACTGTTTTTT. Protein: CATKTGGYEKLFF.

The genes are TRBV18 and TRBJ2-7; D gene ambiguous. Germline V lookup: CDR1 KGHSH, CDR2 LQKENI. The germline V and J ends were trimmed by 3 bases and 6 bases, with 12 bases remaining between them. The CDR3 has 13 amino acids. DNA of the CDR3: TGTGCCAGCTCACCGCCGGGCCCCGCCGAGCAGTACTTC. Residues: CASSPPGPAEQYF.